This T cell receptor beta chain originates from a study of monozygotic twins with inflammatory bowel disease (dated by TCRdb to 2018 to 2020). Context from the whole study: The full study comprised approximately 28 monozygotic twin pairs: nine German pairs (four IBD-concordant, five IBD-discordant) and 19 IBD-discordant Danish pairs. Within discordant pairs, disease-associated traits were sought mainly by comparing IBD patients with their genetically identical healthy co-twins. Each individual had, on average, about 151 000 unique TCRalpha sequences and 181 000 unique TCRbeta sequences available for analysis.

From each donor, an approximately 2.3 ml peripheral blood sample was drawn into PAXgene tubes and stored at -80 degrees C. Without any T cell sorting, total RNA was extracted from whole blood using the PAXgene blood miRNA kit on an automated QIAcube. Peripheral blood from monozygotic twin pairs concordant or discordant for inflammatory bowel disease was subjected to deep TCRalpha and TCRbeta repertoire profiling with unique molecular barcoding. Smoking habits were recorded for all twin pairs, and individuals were classified as current, former or never smokers. CDR1 is given as SGHDN and CDR2 as FVKESK, both from the germline V gene. Measured from the cysteine to the phenylalanine, the CDR3 is 16 residues long. No DNA is listed. Overall study outcomes, separate from this receptor: Background noise and inter-individual variability may have been introduced into the repertoires by the differing immunosuppressive treatments among patients. Distinction between different T cell subtypes could not be achieved in the analysis. A decrease in TCRbeta repertoire diversity, as measured by inverse Simpson index, was observed in IBD patients compared with their healthy co-twins. IBD patients shared fewer clonotypes with other individuals than healthy twins did, most markedly in patients showing signs of disease activity. The results gave no support for a single strong signal or clonotype linked to IBD. No difference in repertoire similarity was observed between concordant and discordant twins, possibly owing to limited statistical power.

The library was built by means of 5' RACE. Preparation of each TCR library used around 3.5 ug of total RNA. For each sample, cDNA synthesis was carried out in eight separate reactions using SMARTScribe reverse transcriptase. During cDNA synthesis, unique molecular identifiers containing a 6-nucleotide sample barcode were introduced by template switching. TCRalpha and TCRbeta cDNA was amplified by two nested PCRs of roughly 16 and 10 cycles, with bead purification after each PCR. Before amplification, the cDNA was both treated with uracil DNA-glycosylase and purified with the QIAquick PCR purification kit. In the second PCR, Illumina TruSeq-compatible adapters and sample-specific barcodes were added. TapeStation and Qubit were used to check library quality and concentration, and 4.5 to 5 ng of each library was pooled. Pooled libraries were sequenced on an Illumina HiSeq2500 single-index Rapid Run with 2 x 100 bp reads and custom sequencing primers. The published analysis was carried out like this. MiGEC version 1.2.6 was used for UMI-based consensus assembly, which corrected PCR and sequencing errors. MiXCR version 2.1.1 was used for V(D)J alignment, clonotype assembly and CDR3 extraction. To normalise gene usage, clonotype sharing and MAIT/NKT TCR abundance, the top 1000, 10 000 and 20 000 clonotypes in each sample were analysed. After downsampling to 27 000 UMIs, diversity was calculated as the inverse Simpson index using the vegan R package. Paired Mann-Whitney U tests were applied to discordant twin pairs, with Benjamini-Hochberg correction for multiple testing. Reads reprocessed by TCRdb are summarized as one entry per CDR3 protein sequence, and DNA is absent. The V and J calls come from TCRdb's annotation, not from the publication. In this sample's table one finds roughly 160,000 distinct CDR3 sequences. The ten largest clones capture roughly 7% of the sample.

On this clonotype: The specificity of this receptor is unknown.

This sequence uses TRBV14 and TRBJ1-1; the D call from TCRdb, TRBD1, cannot be confirmed without DNA. This sequence originates from a human donor with ulcerative colitis or Crohn's disease, or a healthy co-twin of an affected twin (not recorded which). The material sequenced was blood. CDR3 loop: CASSLEQVWMNTEAFF.